This TCR beta chain was recorded in a study of blood T cell repertoires in COVID-19. On the study more broadly: Specimens from acute and convalescent COVID-19 originated in the United States, Italy and Spain.

Trimming pared 9 bases from V and 5 bases from J, leaving 23 bases between. The CDR3 runs 16 residues. Per the authors' pipeline: The authors estimated nucleated cell counts from reference gene primer amplification. Sequenced by immunoSEQ multiplex PCR; TCRdb stores in-frame clones only, minus some. The DNA was the basis for D and trimming; V, J and clone size are from that table. The top ten clones hold over 2% of a sample with 310,000 or so clones, around 90% of them seen once. This sequence was found in a woman aged 45-65 years who had recovered from COVID-19. Sequenced input: peripheral blood. This chain connects TRBV23-1 to TRBJ2-1, with a weak D call TRBD2 (6 bases). TRBV23-1 is classed as an ORF, of uncertain function. The CDR3 coding sequence is TGCGCCAGTCCCCCCGGGCGGGGACCCAGGCACAATGAGCAGTTCTTC. Its protein is CASPPGRGPRHNEQFF.